This T cell receptor beta chain was sequenced in a study of T cell repertoires in cytomegalovirus infection. In the study overall: Both CMV infection and a matching HLA type were indicated by public TCR beta signatures.

TCRdb re-called the reads with MiXCR, one entry per CDR3 protein. The table shows around 530,000 distinct CDR3 sequences, with around 27% occurring only once. Losses at the gene ends were 8 bases for V and 3 bases for J; bases not matched to a gene: 9. The CDR3 runs to 14 residues. Germline-derived CDR1 and CDR2 are SQVTM and ANQGSEA. Concerning this clonotype: Its target is unknown.

Findings and caveats of the study: HLA-C-restricted CMV-specific TCR beta clonotypes were dominant in the ex vivo response.

The V call is TRBV29-1, the J call TRBJ1-2; 10 bases line up with TRBD1. The TCR was taken from a human donor in good health (CMV status not recorded). Some clones in this sample may be carry-over from other donors' samples. Sequencing used PBMCs. CDR3 residues: CSLLGGQGDYGYTF. The CDR3 DNA is TGCAGCCTCCTAGGCGGACAGGGGGACTATGGCTACACCTTC.